The rows below give T cell receptor beta chains drawn from one sample of a study of cytomegalovirus exposure and HLA in healthy donors. Measured with immunoSEQ multiplex PCR; TCRdb has only the in-frame clones, and not every one. The sample holds approximately 76,000 clones. The sequencing input was PBMCs. All receptors come from a man younger than 30 in good health and CMV-seropositive. The CDR3 runs from the conserved cysteine through the conserved F or W. The D gene is left open where the match is weak. Rows give clone size only sometimes, using once, few, many, or a class for an expanded clone.

-,TRBV5-1,-,TRBJ1-4,TGCGCCAGCAGCAGCGGGACGCTTGGTCTAACAACTAATGAAAAACTGTTTTTT,CASSSGTLGLTTNEKLFF
TRBD1,TRBV19,-,TRBJ1-5,TGTGCCAGTAGTATAGATAGGACAGGGGGTCTTAGCAATCAGCCCCAGCATTTT,CASSIDRTGGLSNQPQHF
-,TRBV5-6,-,TRBJ2-7,TGTGCCAGCAGCTCCGGACAGCGCAACTCCTACGAGCAGTACTTC,CASSSGQRNSYEQYF
TRBD1,TRBV7-2,-,TRBJ1-4,TGTGCCAGCAGCCTACGACAGGGGGCTAATGAAAAACTGTTTTTT,CASSLRQGANEKLFF
-,TRBV19,-,TRBJ1-1,TGTGCCAGTAGTATTGATAGAGAGATGAACACTGAAGCTTTCTTT,CASSIDREMNTEAFF
TRBD2,TRBV7-7,-,TRBJ2-5,TGTGCCAGCAGCTTAGTAGGACTAGCAGAGACCCAGTACTTC,CASSLVGLAETQYF
-,TRBV9,-,TRBJ2-1,TGTGCCAGCAGCGTAGACCCGGGGAGCTCCTACAATGAGCAGTTCTTC,CASSVDPGSSYNEQFF
TRBD1,TRBV28,-,TRBJ1-2,TGTGCCAGCAGATCCCTCGGGACAGGGGAAAGCTACACCTTC,CASRSLGTGESYTF
TRBD1,TRBV19,-,TRBJ1-1,TGTGCCAGTAGTATCACAGGGGGGATCACTGAAGCTTTCTTT,CASSITGGITEAFF
TRBD1,TRBV7-9,-,TRBJ2-2,TGTGCCAGCAGCTTAGCTACTGGACAGGGGTTCGCCGGGGAGCTGTTTTTT,CASSLATGQGFAGELFF
-,TRBV27,-,TRBJ1-3,TGTGCCAGCAGTTGGGGAGGGGTGAGCTCTGGAAACACCATATATTTT,CASSWGGVSSGNTIYF
TRBD1,TRBV6-4,-,TRBJ2-1,TGCGCCAGCAGTGACTCGGAGACAGGGGGCAATGAGCAGTTCTTC,CASSDSETGGNEQFF
TRBD2,TRBV28,-,TRBJ2-3,TGTGCCAGCAGTTTGAGCGGGAGGGCAACAGATACGCAGTATTTT,CASSLSGRATDTQYF
-,TRBV7-3,-,TRBJ1-6,TGTGCCAGCAGCTTAAATGGGGGGGATAATTCACCCCTCCACTTT,CASSLNGGDNSPLHF
-,TRBV2,-,TRBJ2-7,TGTGCCAGCAGTGCAAACAGGGTCTACGAGCAGTACTTC,CASSANRVYEQYF
-,TRBV11-3,-,TRBJ2-1,TGTGCCAGCAGCCCCACTACGCGCAATGAGCAGTTCTTC,CASSPTTRNEQFF
-,TRBV6-5,-,TRBJ1-1,TGTGCCAGCAGTTACTCTCGGTTGAACACTGAAGCTTTCTTT,CASSYSRLNTEAFF
TRBD2,TRBV27,-,TRBJ2-5,TGTGCCAGCAGTTTTCTTTGGGGGGGAGCGGAGACCCAGTACTTC,CASSFLWGGAETQYF
-,TRBV5-1,-,TRBJ1-2,TGCGCCAGCAGCTTGGCTGCGGACACTCTGGGCTACACCTTC,CASSLAADTLGYTF
TRBD1,TRBV7-9,-,TRBJ2-1,TGTGCCAGTAGACAGGGCCACAATGAGCAGTTCTTC,CASRQGHNEQFF
-,TRBV29-1,-,TRBJ2-5,TGCAGCGTTGCGGGACTCTACCAAGAGACCCAGTACTTC,CSVAGLYQETQYF
-,TRBV7-9,-,TRBJ2-7,TGTGCCAGCAGCCCCCCGGCGGCCTACGAGCAGTACTTC,CASSPPAAYEQYF
-,TRBV6-1,-,TRBJ1-3,TGTGCCAGCAGTGAAGCCACAGGTTCTGGAAACACCATATATTTT,CASSEATGSGNTIYF
-,TRBV5-1,-,TRBJ1-2,TGCGCCAGCAGCCAGGGGACGGCGAAAAACTATGGCTACACCTTC,CASSQGTAKNYGYTF
TRBD1,TRBV6-1,-,TRBJ2-1,TGTGCCAGCAGTCCCCGGGACAGGGATCCTCGACAGTTCTTC,CASSPRDRDPRQFF
-,TRBV6-5,-,TRBJ2-7,TGTGCCAGCAGTTACTCGATCGGGCAGGGGTACGAGCAGTACTTC,CASSYSIGQGYEQYF
-,TRBV10-2,-,TRBJ2-2,TGCGCCAGCAGTGAGTTATTCCACGGGGGACTGTTTTTT,CASSELFHGGLFF
-,TRBV5-1,-,TRBJ1-6,TGCGCCAGCAGCTTTGAGACAGTAAATTCACCCCTCCACTTT,CASSFETVNSPLHF
-,TRBV27,-,TRBJ2-1,TGTGCCAGCAGTTTATACTTCTACAATGAGCAGTTCTTC,CASSLYFYNEQFF
-,TRBV27,-,TRBJ2-3,TGTGCCAGCAGATCTATCTGGGTCAGCGCAGATACGCAGTATTTT,CASRSIWVSADTQYF
TRBD1,TRBV29-1,-,TRBJ2-4,TGCAGCGTTATCCGGGACAGGGAAACAGGTCAGTACTTC,CSVIRDRETGQYF
TRBD2,TRBV9,-,TRBJ2-7,TGTGCCAGCAGCGGACTGGGAGGGCCTGACGAGCAGTACTTC,CASSGLGGPDEQYF
-,TRBV6-5,-,TRBJ1-4,TGTGCCAGCAATACAGGAGCTGCAACTAATGAAAAACTGTTTTTT,CASNTGAATNEKLFF
-,TRBV6-1,-,TRBJ1-5,TGTGCCAGCAGTACCCGGGGAACTGGCCAGCCCCAGCATTTT,CASSTRGTGQPQHF
-,TRBV5-6,-,TRBJ2-5,TGTGCCAGCAGCTTCCTGACAGACAATCAAGAGACCCAGTACTTC,CASSFLTDNQETQYF
TRBD1,TRBV6-5,-,TRBJ1-6,TGTGCCAGCAGATCACCTACAGGGGATTCACCCCTCCACTTT,CASRSPTGDSPLHF
-,TRBV4-1,-,TRBJ2-7,TGCGCCAGCAGCCTAGGGACACGGAGGTCCTACGAGCAGTACTTC,CASSLGTRRSYEQYF
-,TRBV5-1,-,TRBJ2-5,TGCGCCAGCAGCTTGGCGGGAGTGAGGGAGCAGTACTTC,CASSLAGVREQYF
TRBD1,TRBV19,medium-sized,TRBJ2-1,TGTGCCACAGGACAGGGTCCCTACAATGAGCAGTTCTTC,CATGQGPYNEQFF
-,TRBV5-1,-,TRBJ2-7,TGCGCCAGCAGCTTGGGTGACAGAGCCTACGAGCAGTACTTC,CASSLGDRAYEQYF
-,TRBV4-1,-,TRBJ1-4,TGCGCCAGCAGCCCCCTAGATGAAAAACTGTTTTTT,CASSPLDEKLFF
TRBD2,TRBV10-3,-,TRBJ2-5,TGTGCCATCAGTGTTAGCGGGTGGCAAGAGACCCAGTACTTC,CAISVSGWQETQYF